This T cell receptor beta chain was obtained from a study of regulatory T cells in long-lasting Graves disease. Germline V gene sequence: CDR1 SGHRS, CDR2 YFSETQ. Trimming cost V 5 bases and J 4 bases; bases outside gene matches: 13. CDR3 length: 16 amino acids. A few counts support this clonotype. TCR beta libraries were built with iRepertoire HTBI primers and Arm-PCR of CDR3 regions. A single record per CDR3 protein comes from TCRdb applying MiXCR to the multiplex PCR reads. Among over 400,000 distinct CDR3 sequences listed, around 15% were seen once. The time point is: newly diagnosed GD, antithyroid drugs for less than 3 months. The TCR library was prepared using RNA isolated from PBMCs. Investigators report Graves' disease was diagnosed under American Thyroid Association guidelines. These sequences were also reported in another study, on T cells in Graves' hyperthyroidism and ophthalmopathy.

Sequences were derived from peripheral blood mononuclear cells (PBMCs), sampled at new diagnosis, from a patient treated with antithyroid drugs. This receptor was taken from a woman between 45 and 65 years old with Graves disease. The V and J genes are TRBV5-1 and TRBJ1-2; 8 bases are shared with TRBD1. The CDR3 nucleotides are TGCGCCAGCAGACTGGCCCCCGGACAGGGCTCCTATGGCTACACCTTC. Its protein is CASRLAPGQGSYGYTF.